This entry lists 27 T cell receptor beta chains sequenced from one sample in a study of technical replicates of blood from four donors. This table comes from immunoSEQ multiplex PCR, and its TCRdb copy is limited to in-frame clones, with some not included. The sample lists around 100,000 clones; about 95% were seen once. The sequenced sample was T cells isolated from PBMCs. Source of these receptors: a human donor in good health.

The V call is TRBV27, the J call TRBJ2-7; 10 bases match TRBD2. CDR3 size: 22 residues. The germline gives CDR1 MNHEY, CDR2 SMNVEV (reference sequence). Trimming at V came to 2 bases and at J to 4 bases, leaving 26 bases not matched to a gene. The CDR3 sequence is CASSLMGQRVSGRAASFYEQYF. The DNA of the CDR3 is TGTGCCAGCAGTTTAATGGGACAGCGAGTGAGCGGGAGGGCCGCCTCCTTTTACGAGCAGTACTTC.

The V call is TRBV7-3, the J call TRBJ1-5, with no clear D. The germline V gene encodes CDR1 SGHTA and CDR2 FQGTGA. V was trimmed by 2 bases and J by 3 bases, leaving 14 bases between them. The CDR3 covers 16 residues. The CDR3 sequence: CASSLGLSPINQPQHF. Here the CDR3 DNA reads TGTGCCAGCAGCTTAGGTTTAAGCCCAATCAATCAGCCCCAGCATTTT. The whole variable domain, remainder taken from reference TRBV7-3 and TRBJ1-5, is GAGVSQTPSNKVTEKGKYVELRCDPISGHTALYWYRQSLGQGPEFLIYFQGTGAADDSGLPNDRFFAVRPEGSVSTLKIQRTERGDSAVYLCASSLGLSPINQPQHFGDGTRLSIL.

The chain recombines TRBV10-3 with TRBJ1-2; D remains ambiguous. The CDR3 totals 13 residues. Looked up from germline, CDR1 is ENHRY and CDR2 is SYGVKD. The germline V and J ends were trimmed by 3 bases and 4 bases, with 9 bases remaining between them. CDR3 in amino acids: CAISDRKIYGYTF. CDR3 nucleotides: TGTGCCATCAGTGACAGAAAGATCTATGGCTACACCTTC.

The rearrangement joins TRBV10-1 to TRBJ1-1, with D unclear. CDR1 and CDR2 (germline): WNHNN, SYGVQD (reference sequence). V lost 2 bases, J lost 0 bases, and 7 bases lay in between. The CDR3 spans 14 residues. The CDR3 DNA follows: TGCGCCAGCAGTGAGATGGGCATGAACACTGAAGCTTTCTTT. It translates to CASSEMGMNTEAFF.

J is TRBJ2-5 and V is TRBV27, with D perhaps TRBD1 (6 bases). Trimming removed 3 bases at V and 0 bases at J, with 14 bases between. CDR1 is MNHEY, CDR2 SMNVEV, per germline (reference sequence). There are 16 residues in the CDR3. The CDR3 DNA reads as TGTGCCAGCAGTTTCCTGACAGGACTGTACCAAGAGACCCAGTACTTC. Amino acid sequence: CASSFLTGLYQETQYF.

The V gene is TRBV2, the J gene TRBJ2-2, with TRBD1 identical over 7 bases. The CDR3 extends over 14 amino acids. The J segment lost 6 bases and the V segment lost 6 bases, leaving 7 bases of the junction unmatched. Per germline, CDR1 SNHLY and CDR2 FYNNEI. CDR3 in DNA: TGTGCCAGCAGGGGGACAGCTCCTTCCGGGGAGCTGTTTTTT. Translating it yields CASRGTAPSGELFF. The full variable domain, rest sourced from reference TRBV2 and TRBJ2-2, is EPEVTQTPSHQVTQMGQEVILRCVPISNHLYFYWYRQILGQKVEFLVSFYNNEISEKSEIFDDQFSVERPDGSNFTLKIRSTKLEDSAMYFCASRGTAPSGELFFGEGSRLTVL.

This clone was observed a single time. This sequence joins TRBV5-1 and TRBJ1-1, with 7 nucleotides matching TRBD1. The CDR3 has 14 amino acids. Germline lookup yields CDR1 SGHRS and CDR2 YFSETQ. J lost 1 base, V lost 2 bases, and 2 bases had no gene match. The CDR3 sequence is CASSLRQGNTEAFF. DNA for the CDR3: TGCGCCAGCAGCTTAAGACAGGGGAACACTGAAGCTTTCTTT.

The CDR3 sequence: CASSLMAFWPADTQYF. CDR3 coding DNA: TGTGCCAGCAGCTTAATGGCCTTCTGGCCTGCAGATACGCAGTATTTT. This chain connects TRBV7-8 to TRBJ2-3; D not resolved. The CDR3 is made up of 16 amino acids. CDR1 and CDR2 (germline): SGHVS, FQNEAQ. V was cut by 2 bases and J by 4 bases, with 16 bases left in between.

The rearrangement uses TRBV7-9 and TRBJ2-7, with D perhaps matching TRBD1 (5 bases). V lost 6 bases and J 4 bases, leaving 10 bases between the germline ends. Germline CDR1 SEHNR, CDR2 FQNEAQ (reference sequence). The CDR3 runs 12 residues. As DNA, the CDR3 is TGTGCCAGCAGACAAGACAGTTACGAGCAGTACTTC. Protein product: CASRQDSYEQYF.

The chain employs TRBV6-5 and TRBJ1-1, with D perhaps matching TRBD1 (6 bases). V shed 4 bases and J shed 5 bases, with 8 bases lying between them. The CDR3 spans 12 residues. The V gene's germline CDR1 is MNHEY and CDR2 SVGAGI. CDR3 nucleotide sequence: TGTGCCAGCAGTTCACAGGGAACTGAAGCTTTCTTT. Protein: CASSSQGTEAFF.

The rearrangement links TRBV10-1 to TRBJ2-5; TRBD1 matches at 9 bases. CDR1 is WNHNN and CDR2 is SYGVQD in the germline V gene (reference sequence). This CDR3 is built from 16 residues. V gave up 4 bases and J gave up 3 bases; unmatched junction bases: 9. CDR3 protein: CASSAITGGKEETQYF. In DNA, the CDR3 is TGCGCCAGCAGTGCTATTACAGGGGGCAAGGAAGAGACCCAGTACTTC.

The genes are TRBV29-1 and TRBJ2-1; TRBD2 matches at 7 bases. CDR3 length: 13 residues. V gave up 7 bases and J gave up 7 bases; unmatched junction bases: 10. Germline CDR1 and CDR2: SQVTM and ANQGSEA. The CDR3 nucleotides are TGCAGCGGCCGACCGGGACTATTGAATGAGCAGTTCTTC. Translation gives CSGRPGLLNEQFF.

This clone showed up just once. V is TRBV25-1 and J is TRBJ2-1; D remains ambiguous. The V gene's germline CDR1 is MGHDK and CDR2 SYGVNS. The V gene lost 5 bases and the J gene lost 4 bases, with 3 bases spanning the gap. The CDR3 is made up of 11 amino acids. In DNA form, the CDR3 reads TGTGCCAGCAGTACTTACAATGAGCAGTTCTTC. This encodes CASSTYNEQFF.

For the CDR3, the DNA is TGTGCCAGCAGCTTCGACTCAAAGGGGAACACCATATATTTT. It encodes CASSFDSKGNTIYF. The rearrangement links TRBV5-6 to TRBJ1-3, with a possible D match to TRBD1 (5 bases). CDR1 and CDR2 (germline): SGHDT, YYEEEE. V gave up 2 bases and J gave up 7 bases, with 13 bases separating them. CDR3 size: 14 residues.

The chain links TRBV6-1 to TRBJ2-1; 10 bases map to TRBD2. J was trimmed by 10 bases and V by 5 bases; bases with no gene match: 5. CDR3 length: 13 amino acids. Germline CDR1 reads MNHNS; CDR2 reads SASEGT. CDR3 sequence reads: CASSRRGLAEQFF. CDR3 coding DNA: TGTGCCAGCAGTAGAAGGGGACTAGCGGAGCAGTTCTTC.

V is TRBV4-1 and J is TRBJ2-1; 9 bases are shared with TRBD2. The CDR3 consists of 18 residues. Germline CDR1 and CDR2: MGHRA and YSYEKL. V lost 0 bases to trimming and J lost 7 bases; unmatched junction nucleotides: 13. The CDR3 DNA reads TGCGCCAGCAGCCAAGAGAATTTCTTAGGCACTAGCGGGAATGAGCAGTTCTTC. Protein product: CASSQENFLGTSGNEQFF.

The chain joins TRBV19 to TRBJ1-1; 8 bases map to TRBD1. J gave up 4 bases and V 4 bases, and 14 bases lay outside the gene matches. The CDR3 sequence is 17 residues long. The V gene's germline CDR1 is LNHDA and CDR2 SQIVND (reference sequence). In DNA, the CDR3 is TGTGCCAGTAGTAAATTGACAGGGGTGAACGGGATCACTGAAGCTTTCTTT. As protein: CASSKLTGVNGITEAFF.

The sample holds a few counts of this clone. CDR3 DNA sequence: TGTGCCAGCAGGAGAGACAGTACCGATGGCTACACCTTC. This translates into CASRRDSTDGYTF. The chain combines TRBV2 with TRBJ1-2, with a possible D match to TRBD1 (5 bases). Trimming stripped 6 bases from V and 6 bases from J, with 14 bases between. Germline CDR1 SNHLY, CDR2 FYNNEI. The CDR3 has 13 residues.

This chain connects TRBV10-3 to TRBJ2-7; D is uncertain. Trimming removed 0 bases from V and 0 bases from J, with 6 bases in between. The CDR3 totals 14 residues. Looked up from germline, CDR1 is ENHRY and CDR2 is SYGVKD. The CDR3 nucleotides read TGTGCCATCAGTGAGTCTGACACCTCCTACGAGCAGTACTTC. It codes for CAISESDTSYEQYF.

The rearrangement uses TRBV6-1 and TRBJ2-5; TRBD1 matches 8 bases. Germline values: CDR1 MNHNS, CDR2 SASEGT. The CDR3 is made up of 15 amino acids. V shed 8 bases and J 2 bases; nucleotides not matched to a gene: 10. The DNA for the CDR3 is TGTGCCAGCTTTACCCCGGGACAGGCGCAAGAGACCCAGTACTTC. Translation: CASFTPGQAQETQYF.

CDR3 in amino acids: CASSQLQGLANTGELFF. The CDR3 DNA reads TGTGCCAGCAGCCAGCTCCAGGGACTAGCGAACACCGGGGAGCTGTTTTTT. This rearrangement joins TRBV14 to TRBJ2-2; 8 bases line up with TRBD2. Germline V lookup: CDR1 SGHDN, CDR2 FVKESK. The CDR3 extends over 17 amino acids. Trimming removed 3 bases from V and 0 bases from J; junction bases left unmatched: 6.

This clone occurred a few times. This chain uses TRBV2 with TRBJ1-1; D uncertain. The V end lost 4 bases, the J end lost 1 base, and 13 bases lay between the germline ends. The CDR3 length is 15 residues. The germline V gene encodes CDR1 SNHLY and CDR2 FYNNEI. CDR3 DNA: TGTGCCAGCAGTGCACTTACCGGGAAGAACACTGAAGCTTTCTTT. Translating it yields CASSALTGKNTEAFF. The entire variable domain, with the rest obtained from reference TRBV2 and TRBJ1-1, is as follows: EPEVTQTPSHQVTQMGQEVILRCVPISNHLYFYWYRQILGQKVEFLVSFYNNEISEKSEIFDDQFSVERPDGSNFTLKIRSTKLEDSAMYFCASSALTGKNTEAFFGQGTRLTVV.

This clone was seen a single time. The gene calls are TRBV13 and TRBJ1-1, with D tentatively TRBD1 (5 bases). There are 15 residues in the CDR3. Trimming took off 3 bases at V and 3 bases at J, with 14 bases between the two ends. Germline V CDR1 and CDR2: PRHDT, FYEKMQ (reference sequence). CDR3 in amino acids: CASSLGGVGDTEAFF. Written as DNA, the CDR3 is TGTGCCAGCAGCTTGGGAGGAGTAGGGGACACTGAAGCTTTCTTT.

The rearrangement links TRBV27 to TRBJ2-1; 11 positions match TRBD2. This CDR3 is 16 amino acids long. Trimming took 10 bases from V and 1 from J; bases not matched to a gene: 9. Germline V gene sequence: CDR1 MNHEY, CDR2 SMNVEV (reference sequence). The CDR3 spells CAISRRLAGSYNEQFF. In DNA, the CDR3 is TGTGCCATATCCCGCCGACTAGCGGGGTCCTACAATGAGCAGTTCTTC.

This CDR3 is CASSERDRGKETQYF. CDR3 bases: TGTGCCAGCAGCGAACGGGACAGGGGGAAAGAGACCCAGTACTTC. This chain uses TRBV6-6 with TRBJ2-5; 11 bases match TRBD1. The CDR3 has 15 residues. CDR1 MNHNY and CDR2 SVGAGI come from the germline V gene (reference sequence). J was trimmed by 3 bases and V by 6 bases; bases with no gene match: 6.

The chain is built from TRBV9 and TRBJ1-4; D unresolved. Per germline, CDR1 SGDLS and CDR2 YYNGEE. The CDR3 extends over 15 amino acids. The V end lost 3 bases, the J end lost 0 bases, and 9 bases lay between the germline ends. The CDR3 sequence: CASSEGVATNEKLFF. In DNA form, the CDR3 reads TGTGCCAGCAGCGAGGGAGTTGCAACTAATGAAAAACTGTTTTTT.

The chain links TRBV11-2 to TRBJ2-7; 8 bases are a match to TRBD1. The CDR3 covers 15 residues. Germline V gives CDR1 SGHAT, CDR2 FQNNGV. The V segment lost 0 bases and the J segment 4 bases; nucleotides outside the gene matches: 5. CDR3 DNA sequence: TGTGCCAGCAGCTTAGACGGACAGGGACGGTACGAGCAGTACTTC. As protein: CASSLDGQGRYEQYF.